A single sample is the source of the 28 T cell receptor beta chains below, sequenced in a study of immune cell composition in non-small cell lung cancer. Produced via immunoSEQ multiplex PCR; TCRdb's table is partial and in-frame only. Of approximately 3,100 clones in the sample, 70% to 85% were seen once. Sequencing was carried out using lung tumor tissue. Receptors were obtained from a human donor with non-small cell lung cancer.

This chain joins TRBV13 and TRBJ2-3; 8 bases match TRBD1. Germline CDR1 and CDR2: PRHDT and FYEKMQ (reference sequence). This CDR3 has 15 amino acids. The ends lost 3 bases at V and 4 bases at J; junction bases unmatched: 6. The CDR3 loop reads CASSFGQGVPDTQYF. In DNA, the CDR3 is TGTGCCAGCAGCTTCGGACAGGGTGTACCAGATACGCAGTATTTT.

V gene TRBV6-6 combines with J gene TRBJ1-3, with D perhaps TRBD1 (5 bases). This CDR3 comprises 11 residues. Germline V lookup: CDR1 MNHNY, CDR2 SVGAGI (reference sequence). Trimming removed 7 bases from V and 9 bases from J, with 10 bases in between. CDR3 sequence reads: CASTSGGTIYF. In DNA, the CDR3 is TGTGCCAGCACCAGCGGGGGCACCATATATTTT.

V is TRBV9 and J is TRBJ2-7; 9 positions agree with TRBD1. This CDR3 comprises 15 residues. The ends lost 4 bases at V and 5 bases at J; junction bases unmatched: 10. CDR1 SGDLS and CDR2 YYNGEE come from the germline V gene. The CDR3 DNA reads as TGTGCCAGCAGCCTACCGGGACAGGGTCCCCACGAGCAGTACTTC. Its protein is CASSLPGQGPHEQYF. Together with reference TRBV9 and TRBJ2-7, the CDR3 gives the full variable domain: DSGVTQTPKHLITATGQRVTLRCSPRSGDLSVYWYQQSLDQGLQFLIQYYNGEERAKGNILERFSAQQFPDLHSELNLSSLELGDSALYFCASSLPGQGPHEQYFGPGTRLTVT.

The gene calls are TRBV11-2 and TRBJ2-2; D is perhaps TRBD2 (6 bases). V lost 5 bases and J 0 bases, leaving 22 bases between the germline ends. Germline V CDR1 and CDR2: SGHAT, FQNNGV. CDR3 length equals 19 residues. As DNA, the CDR3 is TGTGCCAGCAGCGAAGGAATGAAATGGCGGGGCGCGAACACCGGGGAGCTGTTTTTT. It encodes CASSEGMKWRGANTGELFF.

This clone has just one count. The genes are TRBV14 and TRBJ2-1; TRBD2 agrees at 10 bases. This CDR3 region has 16 residues. V lost 4 bases to trimming and J lost 7 bases; unmatched junction nucleotides: 10. Germline V gene lookup returns CDR1 SGHDN and CDR2 FVKESK. CDR3 loop: CASSPGGSGGQNEQFF. CDR3 nucleotides: TGTGCCAGCAGCCCGGGGGGTAGCGGGGGGCAAAATGAGCAGTTCTTC.

The chain recombines TRBV7-8 with TRBJ1-5, with D possibly being TRBD1 (5 bases). V lost 5 bases, J lost 2 bases, and 10 bases lay in between. Germline CDR1 reads SGHVS; CDR2 reads FQNEAQ. The CDR3 contains 14 residues. The CDR3 nucleotides read TGTGCCAGCAGCCTAGGGGCTGGCAATCAGCCCCAGCATTTT. The encoded protein is CASSLGAGNQPQHF.

The chain carries TRBV11-3 and TRBJ2-1, with TRBD1 matching over 8 bases. V was pared by 5 bases and J by 4 bases, with 7 bases of the junction left unmatched. The CDR3 has 15 amino acids. The germline CDR1 and CDR2 sequences are SGHNT and YENEEA. CDR3 sequence (DNA): TGTGCCAGCAGCCACCGGGACAGGCTGTACAATGAGCAGTTCTTC. Translation gives CASSHRDRLYNEQFF.

The genes are TRBV2 and TRBJ1-4, with 9 bases matching TRBD1. V trimming: 6 bases; J trimming: 5 bases; junction bases outside the gene matches: 7. CDR3 length: 15 residues. Germline CDR1 and CDR2: SNHLY and FYNNEI. CDR3 coding DNA: TGTGCCAGCAGCATGACAGGGGGGGAAAATGAAAAACTGTTTTTT. This translates into CASSMTGGENEKLFF.

The V and J genes are TRBV18 and TRBJ1-4; D unclear. Per germline, CDR1 KGHSH and CDR2 LQKENI. V was trimmed by 2 bases and J by 7 bases, leaving 8 bases between them. This CDR3 is built from 13 residues. CDR3 loop: CASSPGQVEKLFF. The CDR3 DNA is TGTGCCAGCTCACCAGGCCAAGTTGAAAAACTGTTTTTT.

The J gene is TRBJ2-5, the V gene TRBV25-1; 9 bases fit TRBD2. This CDR3 contains 17 residues. J was trimmed by 5 bases and V by 2 bases; bases with no gene match: 12. Per the germline V gene, CDR1 is MGHDK and CDR2 is SYGVNS. CDR3 in DNA: TGTGCCAGCAGTGAAAGCGGTAGCGGGGGAGCTCGGGAGACCCAGTACTTC. As protein: CASSESGSGGARETQYF.

The DNA for the CDR3 is TGTGCCAGCAGCCACACAGGGCTCTATGGCTACACCTTC. Its translation: CASSHTGLYGYTF. The chain employs TRBV6-1 and TRBJ1-2, with D possibly matching TRBD1 (6 bases). The V end was cut by 6 bases, the J end by 4 bases, with 12 bases between. CDR1 and CDR2 from the germline V gene are MNHNS and SASEGT. The CDR3 is made up of 13 amino acids.

The table lists this clone with a few counts. The rearrangement joins TRBV11-1 to TRBJ2-7; tentative D call: TRBD2 (5 bases). The germline gives CDR1 SGHAT, CDR2 FQDESV (reference sequence). CDR3 length: 15 residues. V was trimmed by 1 base and J by 5 bases, leaving 15 bases between them. CDR3 loop: CASSLGRGRPHEQYF. The CDR3 DNA follows: TGTGCCAGCAGCTTAGGCCGAGGGAGACCCCACGAGCAGTACTTC.

This chain links TRBV6-5 with TRBJ2-7; TRBD2 matches at 8 bases. Trimming removed 6 bases from V and 4 bases from J; junction bases left unmatched: 8. The CDR3 has 14 amino acids. CDR1 is MNHEY, CDR2 SVGAGI, per germline. The CDR3 protein is CASRSTGGPYEQYF. The CDR3 DNA reads as TGTGCCAGCAGATCGACGGGGGGGCCTTACGAGCAGTACTTC.

The chain links TRBV6-5 to TRBJ2-7; perhaps TRBD1 as D (6 bases). Trimming removed 6 bases at V and 0 bases at J, with 12 bases between. Germline V lookup: CDR1 MNHEY, CDR2 SVGAGI. This CDR3 is built from 14 residues. This chain's CDR3 is CASRDRLYSYEQYF. Written as DNA, the CDR3 is TGTGCCAGCAGGGACAGACTATACTCCTACGAGCAGTACTTC.

In this sample, this clone turned up a few times. The chain has TRBV11-2 and TRBJ1-5; TRBD1 might be the D (5 bases). V lost 5 bases, J lost 0 bases, and 20 bases lay in between. CDR1 is SGHAT and CDR2 is FQNNGV in the germline V gene. The CDR3 is made up of 18 amino acids. The CDR3: CASSLKAGLGGSNQPQHF. The CDR3 coding sequence is TGTGCCAGCAGCCTGAAGGCGGGGTTGGGGGGTAGCAATCAGCCCCAGCATTTT.

The rearrangement uses TRBV28 and TRBJ2-5, with 8 bases identical to TRBD1. V dropped 6 bases and J dropped 4; count of bases not matched to a gene: 4. Germline V gene sequence: CDR1 MDHEN, CDR2 SYDVKM. The CDR3 consists of 13 residues. In DNA, the CDR3 is TGTGCCAGCAGGCGGACAGGGACAGAGACCCAGTACTTC. This gives the protein CASRRTGTETQYF. Complete variable domain (other parts from reference TRBV28 and TRBJ2-5): DVKVTQSSRYLVKRTGEKVFLECVQDMDHENMFWYRQDPGLGLRLIYFSYDVKMKEKGDIPEGYSVSREKKERFSLILESASTNQTSMYLCASRRTGTETQYFGPGTRLLVL.

The rearrangement links TRBV6-5 to TRBJ2-5, with 10 nucleotides matching TRBD1. Germline V gene data show CDR1 as MNHEY and CDR2 as SVGAGI. The CDR3 extends over 14 amino acids. V lost 8 bases and J lost 4; bases outside the gene matches: 7. The DNA for the CDR3 is TGTGCCAGCCGGGCGACAGGGGGCGTAGAGACCCAGTACTTC. It yields the protein CASRATGGVETQYF.

This chain uses TRBV9 with TRBJ2-3; TRBD1 matches at 8 bases. The CDR3 consists of 16 residues. The V gene's germline CDR1 is SGDLS and CDR2 YYNGEE. Trimming removed 4 bases from V and 0 bases from J; junction bases left unmatched: 7. The CDR3 DNA is TGTGCCAGCAGCTTGGGACAGGCTCCTAGCACAGATACGCAGTATTTT. Translation gives CASSLGQAPSTDTQYF.

The chain uses TRBV6-5 and TRBJ2-2; tentatively, D is TRBD2 (6 bases). CDR1 and CDR2 (germline): MNHEY, SVGAGI. The CDR3 has 15 residues. V was trimmed by 2 bases and J by 1 base, leaving 8 bases between them. This CDR3 reads CASSYAGWNTGELFF. Here the CDR3 DNA reads TGTGCCAGCAGTTACGCGGGATGGAACACCGGGGAGCTGTTTTTT.

This clone is a singleton in its sample. DNA for the CDR3: TGTGCCAGCAGCTTAGCGGGGGCGGGAGAGACCCAGTACTTC. Its protein is CASSLAGAGETQYF. This chain links TRBV7-3 with TRBJ2-5; TRBD2 might be the D (7 bases). Germline values: CDR1 SGHTA, CDR2 FQGTGA. The CDR3 is 14 residues long. V was trimmed by 2 bases and J by 4 bases, leaving 11 bases between them.

The J gene is TRBJ1-6, the V gene TRBV15, with D unresolved. Trimming removed 0 bases at V and 8 bases at J, with 11 bases between. The CDR3 covers 15 residues. Looked up from germline, CDR1 is LNHNV and CDR2 is YYDKDF (reference sequence). This CDR3 is CATSREPGFDSPLHF. The CDR3 region has the DNA TGTGCCACCAGCAGAGAACCCGGGTTCGATTCACCCCTCCACTTT.

By share of the sample, this clone is medium-sized. This chain links TRBV9 with TRBJ2-5; 10 bases fit TRBD2. Looked up from germline, CDR1 is SGDLS and CDR2 is YYNGEE. This CDR3 contains 14 residues. Trimming took 2 bases from V and 2 from J; bases not matched to a gene: 0. The chain's CDR3 is CASSVSGGQETQYF. DNA for the CDR3: TGTGCCAGCAGCGTTAGCGGGGGGCAAGAGACCCAGTACTTC.

This chain links TRBV5-1 with TRBJ2-1; no reliable D call. The CDR3 runs 13 residues. The germline V gene has CDR1 SGHRS and CDR2 YFSETQ. V dropped 5 bases and J dropped 5 bases, with 11 bases sitting between them. DNA for the CDR3: TGCGCCAGCAGTAGCCGGGTGGACAATGAGCAGTTCTTC. Residues: CASSSRVDNEQFF.

This clone has just one count. The chain recombines TRBV9 with TRBJ2-2; weak D call: TRBD1 (5 bases). This CDR3 comprises 16 residues. Deletions cut 0 bases from V and 0 bases from J, with 9 bases between. Germline CDR1 and CDR2: SGDLS and YYNGEE. The CDR3 region is CASSVGVRANTGELFF. In nucleotides, the CDR3 is TGTGCCAGCAGCGTAGGAGTCAGGGCGAACACCGGGGAGCTGTTTTTT.

This chain connects TRBV7-9 to TRBJ2-1, with 11 bases identical to TRBD2. CDR1 and CDR2 from the germline V gene are SEHNR and FQNEAQ (reference sequence). The length of the CDR3 is 16 residues. The V segment lost 6 bases and the J segment 5 bases; nucleotides outside the gene matches: 9. The CDR3 coding sequence is TGTGCCAGCAGTACCTCTAGCGGGGGGAAACACAATGAGCAGTTCTTC. Amino acid sequence: CASSTSSGGKHNEQFF. Full variable domain (rest looked up from reference TRBV7-9 and TRBJ2-1): DTGVSQNPRHKITKRGQNVTFRCDPISEHNRLYWYRQTLGQGPEFLTYFQNEAQLEKSRLLSDRFSAERPKGSFSTLEIQRTEQGDSAMYLCASSTSSGGKHNEQFFGPGTRLTVL.

CDR3 sequence: CASSNRVYGYTF. In DNA form, the CDR3 reads TGTGCCAGCAGTAACAGGGTCTATGGCTACACCTTC. J is TRBJ1-2 and V is TRBV6-1, with D perhaps matching TRBD1 (6 bases). There are 12 residues in the CDR3. Trimming shortened V by 5 bases and J by 4 bases, and 8 bases separated the two germline ends. CDR1 is MNHNS and CDR2 is SASEGT in the germline V gene.

The table lists this clone with a few counts. J is TRBJ2-2 and V is TRBV12-5, with 11 bases fitting TRBD1. V shed 10 bases and J 4 bases; nucleotides not matched to a gene: 2. Germline lookup yields CDR1 LGHNT and CDR2 FRNRAP. The CDR3 is 13 residues long. CDR3 protein: CATGTGGTGELFF. CDR3 DNA: TGTGCTACCGGGACAGGGGGCACCGGGGAGCTGTTTTTT.

The gene calls are TRBV5-1 and TRBJ1-6; 8 nucleotides line up with TRBD1. The CDR3 consists of 16 residues. Germline V gene lookup returns CDR1 SGHRS and CDR2 YFSETQ. Trimming removed 0 bases from V and 10 bases from J; junction bases left unmatched: 9. CDR3 bases: TGCGCCAGCAGCTTGGACGAACAGGGGGTAGGCTCACCCCTCCACTTT. This translates into CASSLDEQGVGSPLHF. Together with reference TRBV5-1 and TRBJ1-6, the CDR3 gives the full variable domain: KAGVTQTPRYLIKTRGQQVTLSCSPISGHRSVSWYQQTPGQGLQFLFEYFSETQRNKGNFPGRFSGRQFSNSRSEMNVSTLELGDSALYLCASSLDEQGVGSPLHFGNGTRLTVT.